This T cell receptor (beta chain) was recorded in a study of graft-versus-host responses after intestinal transplantation. About this clone: Antigen unknown.

TCRdb's copy holds only in-frame clones and misses some; the assay was immunoSEQ multiplex PCR. Here the sample spans about 86,000 clones, approximately 90% being singletons. Germline loops: CDR1 WNHNN, CDR2 SYGVQD (reference sequence). The CDR3 runs 13 residues. Trimming stripped 3 bases from V and 2 bases from J, with 6 bases between. The sequence derives from a human donor who was the organ donor for an intestinal transplant. This rearrangement joins TRBV10-1 to TRBJ2-3; no clear D gene. The sequences come from unstimulated CD4+ T cells sorted from spleen or lymph node cells, collected before transplant. CDR3 coding DNA: TGCGCCAGCAGTGAAGAGTACACAGATACGCAGTATTTT. Protein sequence: CASSEEYTDTQYF.